The subject of this entry is one T cell receptor beta chain. Its specificity is unknown. The sample originates from a study of CXCR3-negative and CXCR3-positive naive CD8 T cells. Study-level points and caveats: Memory CD8+ cells had much lower diversity, and both naive subsets had comparably high diversity. Freshly isolated PBMCs were used in most assays, given partial CXCR3 loss after freezing. Greater hydrophobicity was found in TRB CDR3s of CXCR3-positive naive cells than of CXCR3-negative naive cells.

CDR1 is SQVTM and CDR2 is ANQGSEA in the germline V gene. The CDR3 sequence is 13 residues long. Sorts that each held approximately 300,000 cells were run in triplicate for every CD8+ T cell subset. Naive CD8+ T cells showed a CD45RO-CCR7+CD27+CD95- phenotype. Researchers prepared the TRB cDNA libraries using 5' RACE with UMI labels. TCRdb reprocessed the 5' RACE reads and keeps a single row for each CDR3 protein, giving no DNA. This repertoire includes around 60,000 distinct CDR3 sequences. This TCR derives from a human donor in good health. Some clones in this sample may be carry-over from other donors' samples. The chain uses TRBV29-1 and TRBJ1-2; TCRdb's D call of TRBD1 is untestable without DNA. Material: naive CXCR3+ CD8+ T cells from blood. Documented subset: CD45RO-CCR7+CD27+CD95- naive CD8+ T cells expressing CXCR3 (TNR3+). CDR3: CSALTGSSYGYTF.